The 16 T cell receptor beta chains in this list originate from one sample, sequenced in a study of blood T cell repertoires in COVID-19. Repertoires were generated with immunoSEQ multiplex PCR, while TCRdb's copy carries only in-frame clones and drops some. The sample contains 130,000 to 150,000 clones, roughly 80% of which appear only once. Sample: peripheral blood. The receptors originated from a human donor with acute or convalescent COVID-19. The donor label of this sample is uncertain.

The V gene is TRBV5-1, the J gene TRBJ1-2; D remains unclear. Trimming removed 0 bases from V and 0 bases from J, with 6 bases in between. CDR1 is SGHRS and CDR2 is YFSETQ in the germline V gene. This CDR3 has 14 residues. The CDR3 DNA reads as TGCGCCAGCAGCTTGGAGAGAGCTAACTATGGCTACACCTTC. Its protein is CASSLERANYGYTF.

V usage is TRBV13 and J usage is TRBJ1-1; TRBD1 might be the D (6 bases). Trimming removed 4 bases at V and 5 bases at J, with 14 bases between. This CDR3 is built from 14 residues. Germline CDR1 reads PRHDT; CDR2 reads FYEKMQ (reference sequence). The CDR3, as DNA: TGTGCCAGCAGCTCAGAGGGGGGGCTAACTGAAGCTTTCTTT. Protein sequence: CASSSEGGLTEAFF. Together with reference TRBV13 and TRBJ1-1, the CDR3 gives the full variable domain: AAGVIQSPRHLIKEKRETATLKCYPIPRHDTVYWYQQGPGQDPQFLISFYEKMQSDKGSIPDRFSAQQFSDYHSELNMSSLELGDSALYFCASSSEGGLTEAFFGQGTRLTVV.

This clone was detected a few times. The V and J genes are TRBV30 and TRBJ1-4; 7 bases agree with TRBD1. J was trimmed by 5 bases and V by 1 base; bases with no gene match: 4. Germline values: CDR1 GTSNPN, CDR2 SVGIG (reference sequence). The CDR3 contains 14 residues. For the CDR3, the DNA is TGTGCCTGGAGTGGCGGACAGGTGAATGAAAAACTGTTTTTT. Protein product: CAWSGGQVNEKLFF.

This chain connects TRBV18 to TRBJ1-5; D perhaps matches TRBD1 (6 bases). V was cut by 3 bases and J by 5 bases, with 14 bases left in between. The CDR3 runs 15 residues. The germline V gene has CDR1 KGHSH and CDR2 LQKENI. CDR3 coding DNA: TGTGCCAGCTCACCGACAGGAGAGGCACATCAGCCCCAGCATTTT. Its translation: CASSPTGEAHQPQHF.

The V call is TRBV3-1 (or the pseudogene TRBV3-2), the J call TRBJ2-5, with TRBD1 identical over 7 bases. V was pared by 6 bases and J by 5 bases, with 12 bases of the junction left unmatched. This CDR3 region has 15 residues. The germline CDR1 and CDR2 sequences are LGHDT and YNNKEL (reference sequence). Here the CDR3 reads CASSRTVGGRETQYF. CDR3 DNA: TGTGCCAGCAGTCGCACCGTAGGGGGCCGGGAGACCCAGTACTTC.

Only a few counts were recorded for this clone. The chain is built from TRBV6-5 and TRBJ2-7; D remains ambiguous. V was pared by 0 bases and J by 6 bases, with 9 bases between. Germline V gene data show CDR1 as MNHEY and CDR2 as SVGAGI. This CDR3 contains 13 residues. CDR3 sequence (DNA): TGTGCCAGCAGTTACTCGATCCTCAGCGAGCAGTACGTC. Translation gives CASSYSILSEQYV.

The chain is built from TRBV6-4 and TRBJ1-6; TRBD1 matches 8 bases. V lost 0 bases to trimming and J lost 10 bases; unmatched junction nucleotides: 8. CDR1 is MRHNA and CDR2 is SNTAGT in the germline V gene. The length of the CDR3 is 16 residues. CDR3 nucleotide sequence: TGTGCCAGCAGTGACTCCTTTGGGACAGGCGGATCACCCCTCCACTTT. Translating it yields CASSDSFGTGGSPLHF.

This chain connects TRBV11-3 to TRBJ2-1; D is possibly TRBD2 (6 bases). Trimming pared 4 bases from V and 2 bases from J, leaving 15 bases between. Germline V gene data show CDR1 as SGHNT and CDR2 as YENEEA. The CDR3 extends over 16 amino acids. CDR3 residues: CASSSRDGGPYNEQFF. The DNA for the CDR3 is TGTGCCAGCAGCTCAAGGGACGGAGGGCCCTACAATGAGCAGTTCTTC.

J is TRBJ1-6 and V is TRBV5-1; TRBD1 matches at 7 bases. The V gene's germline CDR1 is SGHRS and CDR2 YFSETQ. The CDR3 loop spans 16 amino acids. J was trimmed by 6 bases and V by 3 bases; bases with no gene match: 9. DNA of the CDR3: TGCGCCAGCAGCTCCGACGGGGACAGCGTTAATTCACCCCTCCACTTT. Translation: CASSSDGDSVNSPLHF.

This clone appeared a single time. The chain combines TRBV6-5 with TRBJ1-2, with 7 bases that match TRBD1. The CDR3 is made up of 13 amino acids. V lost 5 bases, J lost 4 bases, and 4 bases stayed unmatched. The V gene's germline CDR1 is MNHEY and CDR2 SVGAGI. CDR3 bases: TGTGCCAGCAGTCCGAGACAGGGCTATGGCTACACCTTC. The encoded protein is CASSPRQGYGYTF.

The chain uses TRBV6-5 and TRBJ2-4; no clear D. V was trimmed by 0 bases and J by 9 bases, leaving 9 bases between them. From germline, CDR1 is MNHEY and CDR2 SVGAGI. CDR3 length: 13 residues. CDR3 coding DNA: TGTGCCAGCAGTTACTCGATCCGCGGCATTCAGTACTTC. Translating gives CASSYSIRGIQYF.

This clone was seen only a few times. This chain uses TRBV16 with TRBJ1-2; 7 nucleotides agree with TRBD1. Per germline, CDR1 KGHSY and CDR2 FQNENV. The length of the CDR3 is 13 residues. V trimming: 3 bases; J trimming: 3 bases; junction bases outside the gene matches: 1. The CDR3: CASSQTGYYGYTF. CDR3 bases: TGTGCCAGCAGCCAGACAGGGTACTATGGCTACACCTTC.

This clone came up many times. V usage is TRBV19 and J usage is TRBJ1-2; D is uncertain. The germline V gene encodes CDR1 LNHDA and CDR2 SQIVND (reference sequence). Trimming stripped 3 bases from V and 7 bases from J, with 12 bases between. This CDR3 spans 13 amino acids. CDR3 in amino acids: CASSMEGISGYTF. The CDR3 nucleotides read TGTGCCAGTAGTATGGAGGGAATAAGTGGCTACACCTTC.

The V and J genes are TRBV24-1 and TRBJ1-2; D might be TRBD1 (5 bases). Germline CDR1 reads KGHDR; CDR2 reads SFDVKD. The V end was cut by 5 bases, the J end by 8 bases, with 14 bases between. There are 13 residues in the CDR3. CDR3 DNA: TGTGCCACCAGTGGGGGGGTGCCTCCGGGCTACACCTTC. Amino acids: CATSGGVPPGYTF.

V and J are TRBV30 and TRBJ1-1; no firm D call. The germline V gene encodes CDR1 GTSNPN and CDR2 SVGIG (reference sequence). This CDR3 has 13 residues. Trimming cost V 4 bases and J 5 bases, with 14 bases left between them. This CDR3 is CAWNEGGSTEAFF. The CDR3 DNA reads as TGTGCCTGGAATGAGGGCGGGTCGACTGAAGCTTTCTTT.

The CDR3 region is CASIYAGGAWYGYTF. DNA for the CDR3: TGTGCCAGCATCTATGCGGGGGGCGCTTGGTATGGCTACACCTTC. V is TRBV5-5 and J is TRBJ1-2; possibly TRBD1 for D (6 bases). V was trimmed by 6 bases and J by 5 bases, leaving 20 bases between them. The germline gives CDR1 SGHKS, CDR2 YYEKEE (reference sequence). The CDR3 covers 15 residues.